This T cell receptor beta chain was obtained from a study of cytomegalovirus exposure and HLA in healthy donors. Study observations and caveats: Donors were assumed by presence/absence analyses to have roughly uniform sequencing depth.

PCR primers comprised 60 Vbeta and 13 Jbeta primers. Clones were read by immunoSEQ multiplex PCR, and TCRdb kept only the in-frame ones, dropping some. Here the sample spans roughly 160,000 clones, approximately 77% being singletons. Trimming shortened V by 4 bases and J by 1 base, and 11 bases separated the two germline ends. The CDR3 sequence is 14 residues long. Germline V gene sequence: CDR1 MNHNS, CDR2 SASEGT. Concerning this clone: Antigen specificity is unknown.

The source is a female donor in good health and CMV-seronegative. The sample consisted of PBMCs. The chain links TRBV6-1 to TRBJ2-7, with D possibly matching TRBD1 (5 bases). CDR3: CASSVQGTSYEQYF. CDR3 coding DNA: TGTGCCAGCAGTGTTCAGGGCACTTCCTACGAGCAGTACTTC.